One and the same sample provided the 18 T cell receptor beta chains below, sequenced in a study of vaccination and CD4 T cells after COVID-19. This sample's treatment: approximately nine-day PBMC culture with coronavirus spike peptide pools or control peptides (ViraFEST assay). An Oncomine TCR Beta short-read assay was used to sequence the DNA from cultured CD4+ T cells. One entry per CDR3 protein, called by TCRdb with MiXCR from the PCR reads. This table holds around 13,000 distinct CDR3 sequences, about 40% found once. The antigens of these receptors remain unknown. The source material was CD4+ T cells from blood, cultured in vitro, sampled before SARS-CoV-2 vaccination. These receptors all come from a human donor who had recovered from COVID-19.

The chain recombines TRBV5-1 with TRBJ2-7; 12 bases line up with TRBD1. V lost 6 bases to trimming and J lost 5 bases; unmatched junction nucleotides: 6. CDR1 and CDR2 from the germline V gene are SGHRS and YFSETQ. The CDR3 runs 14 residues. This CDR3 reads CASISGTGGDEQYF. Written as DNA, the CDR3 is TGCGCCAGCATCTCAGGGACAGGGGGCGACGAGCAGTACTTC.

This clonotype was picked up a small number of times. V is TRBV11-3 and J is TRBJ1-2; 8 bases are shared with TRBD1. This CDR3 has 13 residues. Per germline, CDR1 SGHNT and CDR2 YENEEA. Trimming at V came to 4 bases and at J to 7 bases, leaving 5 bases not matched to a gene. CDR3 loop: CASSSTGVGGYTF. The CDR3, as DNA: TGTGCCAGCAGCTCGACAGGGGTGGGTGGCTACACCTTC. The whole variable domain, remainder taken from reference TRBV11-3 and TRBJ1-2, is EAGVVQSPRYKIIEKKQPVAFWCNPISGHNTLYWYLQNLGQGPELLIRYENEEAVDDSQLPKDRFSAERLKGVDSTLKIQPAELGDSAVYLCASSSTGVGGYTFGSGTRLTVV.

The CDR3 region has the DNA TGTGCCAGCAGTGAGGACGGCAGAACGAGCACTGAAGCTTTCTTT. Residues: CASSEDGRTSTEAFF. The chain carries TRBV2 and TRBJ1-1, with D hard to call. The CDR3 is 15 amino acids. V gave up 3 bases and J gave up 4 bases, with 15 bases separating them. CDR1 is SNHLY, CDR2 FYNNEI, per germline.

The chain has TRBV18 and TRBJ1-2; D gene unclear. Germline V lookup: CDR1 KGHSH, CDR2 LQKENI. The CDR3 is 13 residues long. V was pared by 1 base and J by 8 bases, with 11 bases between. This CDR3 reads CASSPLPAQGYTF. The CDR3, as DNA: TGTGCCAGCTCACCACTGCCAGCGCAGGGCTACACCTTC.

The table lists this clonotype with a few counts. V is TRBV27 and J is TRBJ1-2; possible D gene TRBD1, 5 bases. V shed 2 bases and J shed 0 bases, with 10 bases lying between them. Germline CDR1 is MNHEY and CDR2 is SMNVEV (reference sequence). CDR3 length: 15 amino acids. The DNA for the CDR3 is TGTGCCAGCAGTTTAAAGGGGCCTGCTAACTATGGCTACACCTTC. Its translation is CASSLKGPANYGYTF.

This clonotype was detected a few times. The CDR3 spells CATSRDEEEQYF. CDR3 nucleotides: TGTGCCACCAGCAGAGATGAAGAGGAGCAGTACTTC. This rearrangement joins TRBV15 to TRBJ2-7, with unresolved D. The length of the CDR3 is 12 residues. Germline CDR1 and CDR2: LNHNV and YYDKDF (reference sequence). Deletions cut 0 bases from V and 7 bases from J, with 7 bases between.

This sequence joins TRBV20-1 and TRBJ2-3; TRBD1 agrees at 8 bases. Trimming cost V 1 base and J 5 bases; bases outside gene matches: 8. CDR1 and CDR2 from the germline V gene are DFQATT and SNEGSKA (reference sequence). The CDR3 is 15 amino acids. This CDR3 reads CSARVPRGRQDTQYF. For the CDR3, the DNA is TGCAGTGCTAGAGTCCCCAGGGGGCGTCAAGATACGCAGTATTTT.

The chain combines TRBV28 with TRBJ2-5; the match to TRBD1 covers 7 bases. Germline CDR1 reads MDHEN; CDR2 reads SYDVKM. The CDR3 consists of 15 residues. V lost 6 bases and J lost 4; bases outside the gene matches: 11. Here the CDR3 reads CASSPRGRGTETQYF. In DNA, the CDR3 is TGTGCCAGCAGCCCTAGGGGCAGGGGGACAGAGACCCAGTACTTC.

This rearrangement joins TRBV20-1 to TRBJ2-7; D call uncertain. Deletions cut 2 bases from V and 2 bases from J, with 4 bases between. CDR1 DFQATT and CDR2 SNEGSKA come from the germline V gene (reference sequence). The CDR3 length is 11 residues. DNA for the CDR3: TGCAGTGCTAGACAGGCCTACGAGCAGTACTTC. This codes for CSARQAYEQYF.

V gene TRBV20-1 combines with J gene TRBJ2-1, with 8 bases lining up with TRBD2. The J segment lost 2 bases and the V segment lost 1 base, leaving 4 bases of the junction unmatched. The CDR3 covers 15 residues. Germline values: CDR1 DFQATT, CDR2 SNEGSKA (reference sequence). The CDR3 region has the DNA TGCAGTGCTAGAGGGCGGCGGGGGGCCTACAATGAGCAGTTCTTC. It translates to CSARGRRGAYNEQFF.

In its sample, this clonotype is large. The CDR3 loop is CASSGLTSGSYEQYF. DNA for the CDR3: TGTGCCAGCAGTGGGTTGACTAGCGGGTCGTACGAGCAGTACTTC. The chain recombines TRBV6-1 with TRBJ2-7, with TRBD2 matching 10 bases. The germline gives CDR1 MNHNS, CDR2 SASEGT. The CDR3 totals 15 residues. J was trimmed by 4 bases and V by 4 bases; bases with no gene match: 7.

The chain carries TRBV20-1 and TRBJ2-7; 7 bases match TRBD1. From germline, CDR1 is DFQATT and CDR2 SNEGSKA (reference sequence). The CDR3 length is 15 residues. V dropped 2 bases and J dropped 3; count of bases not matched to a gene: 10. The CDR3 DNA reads TGCAGTGCTAGAAGTGTCAGGGGGTTGGTCTACGAGCAGTACTTC. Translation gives CSARSVRGLVYEQYF.

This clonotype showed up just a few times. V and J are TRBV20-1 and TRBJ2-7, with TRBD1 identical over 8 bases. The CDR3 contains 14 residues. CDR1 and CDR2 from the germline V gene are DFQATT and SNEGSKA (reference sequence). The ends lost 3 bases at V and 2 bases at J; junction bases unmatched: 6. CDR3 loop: CSARLDRVPYEQYF. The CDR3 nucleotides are TGCAGTGCTAGGTTGGACAGGGTTCCCTACGAGCAGTACTTC.

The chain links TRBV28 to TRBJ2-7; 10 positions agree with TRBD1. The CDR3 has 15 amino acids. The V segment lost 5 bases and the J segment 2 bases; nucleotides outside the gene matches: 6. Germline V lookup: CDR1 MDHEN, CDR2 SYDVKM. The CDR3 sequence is CASSPPGTGAYEQYF. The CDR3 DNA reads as TGTGCCAGCAGTCCGCCCGGGACAGGGGCCTACGAGCAGTACTTC.

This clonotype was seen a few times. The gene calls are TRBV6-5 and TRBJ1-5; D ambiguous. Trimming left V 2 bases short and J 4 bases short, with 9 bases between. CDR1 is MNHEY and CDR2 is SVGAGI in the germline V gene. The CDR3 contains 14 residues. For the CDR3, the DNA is TGTGCCAGCAGTTACCTATCTGGTAATCAGCCCCAGCATTTT. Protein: CASSYLSGNQPQHF.

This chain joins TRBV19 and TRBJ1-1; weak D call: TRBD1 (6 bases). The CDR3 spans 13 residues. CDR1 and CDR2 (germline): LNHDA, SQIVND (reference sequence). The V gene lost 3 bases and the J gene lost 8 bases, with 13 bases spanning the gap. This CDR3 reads CASSIFTGREAFF. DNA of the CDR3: TGTGCCAGTAGTATCTTCACAGGGAGGGAAGCTTTCTTT. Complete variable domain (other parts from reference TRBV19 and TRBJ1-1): DGGITQSPKYLFRKEGQNVTLSCEQNLNHDAMYWYRQDPGQGLRLIYYSQIVNDFQKGDIAEGYSVSREKKESFPLTVTSAQKNPTAFYLCASSIFTGREAFFGQGTRLTVV.

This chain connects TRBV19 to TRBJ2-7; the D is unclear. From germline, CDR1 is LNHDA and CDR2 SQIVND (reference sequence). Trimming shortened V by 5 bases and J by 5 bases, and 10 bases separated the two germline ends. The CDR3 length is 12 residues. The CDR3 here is CASSALGHEQYF. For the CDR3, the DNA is TGTGCCAGTAGTGCACTGGGCCACGAGCAGTACTTC.

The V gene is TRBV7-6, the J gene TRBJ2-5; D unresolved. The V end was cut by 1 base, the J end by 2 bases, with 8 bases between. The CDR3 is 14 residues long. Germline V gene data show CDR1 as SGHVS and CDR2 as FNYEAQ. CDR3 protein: CASSLVGRQETQYF. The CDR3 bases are TGTGCCAGCAGCTTAGTGGGTCGGCAAGAGACCCAGTACTTC.